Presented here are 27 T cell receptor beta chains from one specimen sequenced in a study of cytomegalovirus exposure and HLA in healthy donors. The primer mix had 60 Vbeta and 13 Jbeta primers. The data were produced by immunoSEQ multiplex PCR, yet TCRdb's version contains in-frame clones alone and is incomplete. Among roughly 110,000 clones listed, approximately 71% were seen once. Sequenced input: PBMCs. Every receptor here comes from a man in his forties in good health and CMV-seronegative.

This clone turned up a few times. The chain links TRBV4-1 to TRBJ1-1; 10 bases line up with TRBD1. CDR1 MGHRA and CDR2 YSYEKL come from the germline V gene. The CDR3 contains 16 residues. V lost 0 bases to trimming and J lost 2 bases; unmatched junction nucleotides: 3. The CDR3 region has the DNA TGCGCCAGCAGCCAAGAACGGACAGGGGGTAACACTGAAGCTTTCTTT. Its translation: CASSQERTGGNTEAFF.

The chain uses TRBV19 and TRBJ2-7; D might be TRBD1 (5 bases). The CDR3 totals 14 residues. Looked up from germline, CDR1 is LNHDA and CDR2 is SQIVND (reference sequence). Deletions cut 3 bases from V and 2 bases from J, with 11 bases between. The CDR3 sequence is CASSMNRMAYEQYF. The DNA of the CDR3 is TGTGCCAGTAGTATGAACAGGATGGCCTACGAGCAGTACTTC.

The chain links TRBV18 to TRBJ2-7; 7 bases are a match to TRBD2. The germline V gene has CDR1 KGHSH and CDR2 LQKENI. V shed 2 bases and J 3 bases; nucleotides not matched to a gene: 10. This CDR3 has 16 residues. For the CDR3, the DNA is TGTGCCAGCTCACCAAGAGCGGGGCCCGATTTCTACGAGCAGTACTTC. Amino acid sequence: CASSPRAGPDFYEQYF.

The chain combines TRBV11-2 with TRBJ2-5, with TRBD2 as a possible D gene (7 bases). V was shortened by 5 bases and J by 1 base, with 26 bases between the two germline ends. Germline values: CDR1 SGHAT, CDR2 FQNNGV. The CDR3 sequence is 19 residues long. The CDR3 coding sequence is TGTGCCAGCAGCCCAAGGGGGGGCGCGTATTCGTTCCCCCAAGAGACCCAGTACTTC. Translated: CASSPRGGAYSFPQETQYF.

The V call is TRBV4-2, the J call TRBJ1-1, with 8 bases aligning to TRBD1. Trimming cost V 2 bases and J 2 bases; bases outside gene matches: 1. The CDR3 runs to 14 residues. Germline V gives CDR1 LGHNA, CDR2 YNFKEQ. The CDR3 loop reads CASSQQGANTEAFF. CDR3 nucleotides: TGTGCCAGCAGCCAACAGGGGGCAAACACTGAAGCTTTCTTT.

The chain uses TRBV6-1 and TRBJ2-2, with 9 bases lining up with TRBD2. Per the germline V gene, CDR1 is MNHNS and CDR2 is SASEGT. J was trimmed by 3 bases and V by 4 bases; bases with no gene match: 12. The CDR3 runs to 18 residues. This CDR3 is CASSVPLSSGDYTGELFF. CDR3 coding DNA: TGTGCCAGCAGTGTTCCCCTCTCTAGCGGGGACTACACCGGGGAGCTGTTTTTT.

The CDR3 sequence: CASSQDTNTGELFF. The CDR3 coding sequence is TGTGCCAGTAGTCAGGACACGAACACCGGGGAGCTGTTTTTT. V is TRBV19 and J is TRBJ2-2; TRBD1 is a possible D gene (5 bases). Per germline, CDR1 LNHDA and CDR2 SQIVND (reference sequence). CDR3 length: 14 residues. The V gene lost 5 bases and the J gene lost 0 bases, with 7 bases spanning the gap.

The CDR3 nucleotides read TGTGCCAGCAGCCCTGAACGCTTGACAGGGAGCTACACCTTC. Protein sequence: CASSPERLTGSYTF. This chain joins TRBV5-5 and TRBJ1-2, with 7 bases lining up with TRBD1. V shed 4 bases and J 9 bases; nucleotides not matched to a gene: 12. The CDR3 extends over 14 amino acids. Looked up from germline, CDR1 is SGHKS and CDR2 is YYEKEE (reference sequence).

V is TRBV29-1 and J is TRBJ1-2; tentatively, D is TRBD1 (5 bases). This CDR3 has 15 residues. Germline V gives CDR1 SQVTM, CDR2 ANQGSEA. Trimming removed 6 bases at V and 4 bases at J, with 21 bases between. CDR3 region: CSVGEREVASYGYTF. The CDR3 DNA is TGCAGCGTGGGGGAGAGGGAGGTTGCCAGCTATGGCTACACCTTC.

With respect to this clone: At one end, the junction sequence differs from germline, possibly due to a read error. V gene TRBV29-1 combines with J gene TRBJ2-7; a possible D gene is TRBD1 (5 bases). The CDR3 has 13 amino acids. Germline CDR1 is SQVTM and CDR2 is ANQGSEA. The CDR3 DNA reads TGCAGCGTGGAAGACAGTGTATCCTACGAGCAGTACTTC. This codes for CSVEDSVSYEQYF.

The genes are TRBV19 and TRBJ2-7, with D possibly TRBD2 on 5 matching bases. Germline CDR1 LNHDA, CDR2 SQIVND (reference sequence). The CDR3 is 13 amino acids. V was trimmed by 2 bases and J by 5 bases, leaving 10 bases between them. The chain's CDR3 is CASSIRERNEQYF. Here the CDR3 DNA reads TGTGCCAGTAGTATAAGGGAGCGAAACGAGCAGTACTTC.

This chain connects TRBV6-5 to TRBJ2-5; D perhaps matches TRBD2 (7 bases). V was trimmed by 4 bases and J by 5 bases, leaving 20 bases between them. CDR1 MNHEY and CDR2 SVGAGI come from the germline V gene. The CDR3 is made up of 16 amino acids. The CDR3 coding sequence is TGTGCCAGCAGTTCCAAGGCGCGGGGGCTGGAGGAGACCCAGTACTTC. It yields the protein CASSSKARGLEETQYF.

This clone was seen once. The CDR3 sequence is CASSTNRGLRTEAFF. CDR3 sequence (DNA): TGTGCCAGCAGCACAAACAGGGGGCTAAGGACTGAAGCTTTCTTT. The gene calls are TRBV21-1 and TRBJ1-1; the table calls TRBD1, which could not be checked here. TRBV21-1 is classified as a pseudogene. The CDR3 sequence is 15 residues long.

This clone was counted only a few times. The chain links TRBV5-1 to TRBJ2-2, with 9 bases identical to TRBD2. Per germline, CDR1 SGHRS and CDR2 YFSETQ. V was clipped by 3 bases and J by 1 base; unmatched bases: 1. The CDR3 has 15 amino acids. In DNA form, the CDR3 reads TGCGCCAGCAGCTCTAGCGGGGTGAACACCGGGGAGCTGTTTTTT. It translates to CASSSSGVNTGELFF.

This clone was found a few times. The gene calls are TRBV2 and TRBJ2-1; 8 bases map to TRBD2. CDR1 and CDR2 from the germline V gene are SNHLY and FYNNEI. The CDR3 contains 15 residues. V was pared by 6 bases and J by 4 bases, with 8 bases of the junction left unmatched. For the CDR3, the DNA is TGTGCCAGCAGCCCCGAGCGGGGGCTATACAATGAGCAGTTCTTC. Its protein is CASSPERGLYNEQFF.

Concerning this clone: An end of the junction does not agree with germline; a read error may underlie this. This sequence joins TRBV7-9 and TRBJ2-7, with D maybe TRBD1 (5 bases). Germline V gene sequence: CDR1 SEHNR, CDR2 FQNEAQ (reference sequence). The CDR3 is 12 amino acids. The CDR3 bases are TGTTCCAGCAGCCGTAGGGGCTACGAGCAGTACTTC. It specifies CSSSRRGYEQYF.

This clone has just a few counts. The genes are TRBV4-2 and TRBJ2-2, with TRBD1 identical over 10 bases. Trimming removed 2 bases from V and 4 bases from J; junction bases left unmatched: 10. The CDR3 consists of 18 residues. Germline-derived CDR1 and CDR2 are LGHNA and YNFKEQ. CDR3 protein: CASSQLRSGTGATGELFF. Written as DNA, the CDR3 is TGTGCCAGCAGCCAACTGCGATCGGGGACAGGGGCCACCGGGGAGCTGTTTTTT.

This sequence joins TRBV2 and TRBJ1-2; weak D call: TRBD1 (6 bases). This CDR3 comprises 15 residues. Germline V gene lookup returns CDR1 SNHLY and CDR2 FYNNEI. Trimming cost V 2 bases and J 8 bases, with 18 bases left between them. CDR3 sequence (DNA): TGTGCCAGCAGTGAAAGGGGGACAACGCTTCGGGGCTACACCTTC. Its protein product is CASSERGTTLRGYTF.

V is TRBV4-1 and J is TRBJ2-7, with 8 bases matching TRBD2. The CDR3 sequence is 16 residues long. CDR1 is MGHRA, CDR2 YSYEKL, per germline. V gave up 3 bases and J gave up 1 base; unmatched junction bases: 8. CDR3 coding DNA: TGCGCCAGCAGCCAGGCATCGGGGGGGGCATCCTACGAGCAGTACTTC. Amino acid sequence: CASSQASGGASYEQYF.

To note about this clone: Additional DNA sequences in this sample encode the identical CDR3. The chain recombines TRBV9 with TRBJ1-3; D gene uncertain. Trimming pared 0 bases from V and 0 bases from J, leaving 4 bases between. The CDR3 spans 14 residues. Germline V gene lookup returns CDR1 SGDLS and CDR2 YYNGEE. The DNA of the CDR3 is TGTGCCAGCAGCGTAGCGGGCTCTGGAAACACCATATATTTT. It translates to CASSVAGSGNTIYF.

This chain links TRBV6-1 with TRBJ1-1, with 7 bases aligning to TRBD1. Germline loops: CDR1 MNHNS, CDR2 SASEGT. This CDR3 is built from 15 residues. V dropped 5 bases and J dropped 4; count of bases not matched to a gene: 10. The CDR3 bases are TGTGCCAGCAGTTTAGACAGGGCCCGCCGCACTGAAGCTTTCTTT. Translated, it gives CASSLDRARRTEAFF.

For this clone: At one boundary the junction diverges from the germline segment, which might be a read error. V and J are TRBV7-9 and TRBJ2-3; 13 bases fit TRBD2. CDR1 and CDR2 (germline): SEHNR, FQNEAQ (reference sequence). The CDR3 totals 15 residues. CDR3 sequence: CSSSSTSGGGYTQYF. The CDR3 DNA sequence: TGTTCCAGCAGCTCTACTAGCGGGGGGGGATATACGCAGTATTTT.

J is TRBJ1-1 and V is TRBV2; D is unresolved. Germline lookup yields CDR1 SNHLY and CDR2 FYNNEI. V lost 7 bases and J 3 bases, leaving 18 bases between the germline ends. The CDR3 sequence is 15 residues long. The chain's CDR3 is CASTEAGFGYTEAFF. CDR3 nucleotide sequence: TGTGCCAGCACCGAAGCAGGCTTCGGGTACACTGAAGCTTTCTTT.

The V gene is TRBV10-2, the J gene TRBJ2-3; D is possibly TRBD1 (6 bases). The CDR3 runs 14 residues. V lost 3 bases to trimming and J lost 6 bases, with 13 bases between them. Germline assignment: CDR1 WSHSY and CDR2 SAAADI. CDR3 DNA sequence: TGCGCCAGCAGTGAACAGGGCCGCGGGGATACGCAGTATTTT. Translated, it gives CASSEQGRGDTQYF.

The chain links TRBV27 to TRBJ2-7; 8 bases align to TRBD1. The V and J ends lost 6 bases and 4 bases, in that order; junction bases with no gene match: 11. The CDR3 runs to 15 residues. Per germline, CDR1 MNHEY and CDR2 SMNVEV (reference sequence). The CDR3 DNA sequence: TGTGCCAGCAGCCCCGGACAGGGAGGATGGTACGAGCAGTACTTC. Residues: CASSPGQGGWYEQYF.

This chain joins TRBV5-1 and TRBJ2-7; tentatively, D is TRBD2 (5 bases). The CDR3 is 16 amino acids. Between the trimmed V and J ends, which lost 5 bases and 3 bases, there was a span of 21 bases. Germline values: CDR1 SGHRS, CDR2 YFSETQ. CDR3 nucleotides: TGCGCCAGCAGACCCTCTGAGGGATCCCTAGGCTACGAGCAGTACTTC. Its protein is CASRPSEGSLGYEQYF.

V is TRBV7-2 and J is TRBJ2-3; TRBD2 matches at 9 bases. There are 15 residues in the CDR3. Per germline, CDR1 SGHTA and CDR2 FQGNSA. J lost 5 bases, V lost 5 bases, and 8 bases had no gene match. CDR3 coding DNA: TGTGCCAGCAGCCTTAGCGGGGGTCAAGTAGATACGCAGTATTTT. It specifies CASSLSGGQVDTQYF.